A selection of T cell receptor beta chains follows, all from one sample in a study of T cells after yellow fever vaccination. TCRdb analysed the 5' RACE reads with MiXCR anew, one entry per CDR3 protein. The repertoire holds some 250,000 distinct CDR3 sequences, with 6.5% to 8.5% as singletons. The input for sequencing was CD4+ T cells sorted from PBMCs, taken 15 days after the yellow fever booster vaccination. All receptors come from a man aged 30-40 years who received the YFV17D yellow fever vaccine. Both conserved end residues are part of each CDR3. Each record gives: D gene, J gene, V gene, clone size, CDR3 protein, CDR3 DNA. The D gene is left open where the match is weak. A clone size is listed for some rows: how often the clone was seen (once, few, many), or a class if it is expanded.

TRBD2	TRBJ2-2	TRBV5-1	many	CATPLSGIPTGELFF	TGCGCCACCCCCCTTAGCGGGATTCCCACCGGGGAGCTGTTTTTT
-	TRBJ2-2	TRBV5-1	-	CASSVQGLSNTGELFF	TGCGCCAGCAGCGTTCAAGGCCTTTCGAACACCGGGGAGCTGTTTTTT
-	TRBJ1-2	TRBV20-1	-	CSAREQASYGYTF	TGCAGTGCTAGAGAACAGGCCTCGTATGGCTACACCTTC
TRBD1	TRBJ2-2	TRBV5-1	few	CASRQGEGGELFF	TGCGCCAGCAGACAGGGGGAAGGAGGGGAGCTGTTTTTT
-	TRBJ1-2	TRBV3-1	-	CASSQNVMENGYTF	TGTGCCAGCAGCCAAAATGTTATGGAGAATGGCTACACCTTC
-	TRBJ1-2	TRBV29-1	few	CSVEGDIYGYTF	TGCAGCGTAGAAGGAGATATCTATGGCTACACCTTC
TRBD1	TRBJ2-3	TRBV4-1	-	CASSQTGTASISAPSTDTQYF	TGCGCCAGCAGCCAGACCGGGACAGCCAGCATTAGCGCCCCTAGCACAGATACGCAGTATTTT
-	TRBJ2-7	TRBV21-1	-	CASSKGGAYEQYF	TGTGCCAGCAGCAAAGGAGGGGCCTACGAGCAGTACTTC
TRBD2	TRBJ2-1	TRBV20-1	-	CSAKRLADYNEQFF	TGCAGTGCTAAGAGACTAGCGGACTACAATGAGCAGTTCTTC
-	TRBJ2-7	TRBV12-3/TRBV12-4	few	CASSVRDGSTYEQYF	TGTGCCAGCAGTGTCCGGGACGGCTCTACCTACGAGCAGTACTTC
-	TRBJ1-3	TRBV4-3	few	CASSADPGGNTIYF	TGCGCCAGCAGCGCGGACCCTGGTGGAAACACCATATATTTT
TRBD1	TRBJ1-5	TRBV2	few	CASSAQGGNQPQHF	TGTGCCAGCAGTGCTCAGGGGGGCAATCAGCCCCAGCATTTT
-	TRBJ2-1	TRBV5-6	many	CASSLTGWNEQFF	TGTGCCAGCAGCTTAACCGGGTGGAATGAGCAGTTCTTC
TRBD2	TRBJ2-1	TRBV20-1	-	CSARKGLAEYNEQFF	TGCAGTGCTAGAAAGGGACTAGCGGAATACAATGAGCAGTTCTTC
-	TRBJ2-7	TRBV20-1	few	CSARSSSSSEQYF	TGCAGTGCTAGGAGCTCTTCAAGCAGCGAGCAGTACTTC
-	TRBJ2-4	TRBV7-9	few	CASSLLSGIIKNIQYF	TGTGCCAGCAGCTTACTCTCGGGAATAATCAAAAACATTCAGTACTTC
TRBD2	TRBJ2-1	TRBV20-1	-	CSARGTGLAGYNEQFF	TGCAGTGCTAGGGGTACTGGACTAGCGGGATACAATGAGCAGTTCTTC
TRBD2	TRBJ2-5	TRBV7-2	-	CASSSVAGREETQYF	TGTGCCAGCAGCTCTGTAGCGGGGAGGGAGGAGACCCAGTACTTC
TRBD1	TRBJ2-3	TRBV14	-	CASSSRTGRTDTQYF	TGTGCCAGCAGCTCACGGACAGGGCGGACAGATACGCAGTATTTT
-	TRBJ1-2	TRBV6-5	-	CASSYVRGYYGYTF	TGTGCCAGCAGTTACGTCAGGGGCTACTATGGCTACACCTTC
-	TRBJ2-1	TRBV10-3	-	CAISDFGAQSYNEQFF	TGTGCCATCAGTGATTTTGGGGCCCAATCCTACAATGAGCAGTTCTTC
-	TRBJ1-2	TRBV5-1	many	CASSLDTYGYTF	TGCGCCAGCAGCTTGGACACTTATGGCTACACCTTC
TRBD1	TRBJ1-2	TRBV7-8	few	CASSLDRDRTYGYTF	TGTGCCAGCAGCTTAGACCGGGACAGAACCTATGGCTACACCTTC
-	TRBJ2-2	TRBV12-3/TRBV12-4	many	CASSLGYRELFF	TGTGCCAGCAGTTTAGGCTATCGGGAGCTGTTTTTT
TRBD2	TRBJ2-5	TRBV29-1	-	CSAWTSGYQETQYF	TGCAGCGCGTGGACTAGCGGGTACCAAGAGACCCAGTACTTC
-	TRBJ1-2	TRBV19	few	CASGEGLRGYTF	TGTGCCAGTGGTGAGGGATTGCGGGGCTACACCTTC
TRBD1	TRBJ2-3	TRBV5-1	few	CASSIKRGRGTDTQYF	TGCGCCAGCAGCATCAAAAGGGGGCGGGGCACAGATACGCAGTATTTT
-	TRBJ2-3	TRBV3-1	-	CASSQEESTQYF	TGTGCCAGCAGCCAAGAGGAGAGTACGCAGTATTTT
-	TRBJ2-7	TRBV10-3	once	CTFSPPPGAGVSRSYEQYF	TGTACCTTCAGTCCCCCCCCGGGGGCGGGCGTGAGTCGATCCTACGAGCAGTACTTC
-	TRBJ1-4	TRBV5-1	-	CASSLVSDGVEKLFF	TGCGCCAGCAGCTTGGTATCCGACGGGGTTGAAAAACTGTTTTTT
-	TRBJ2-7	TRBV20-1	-	CSAPIAGGNEQYF	TGCAGTGCCCCCATAGCTGGAGGGAACGAGCAGTACTTC
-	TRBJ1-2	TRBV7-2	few	CASSYDPWYGYTF	TGTGCCAGCAGCTATGACCCATGGTATGGCTACACCTTC
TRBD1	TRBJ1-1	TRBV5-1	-	CASSLAGQAEAFF	TGCGCCAGCAGCTTGGCCGGACAGGCTGAAGCTTTCTTT
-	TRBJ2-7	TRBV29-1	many	CSVGTRFGYEQYF	TGCAGCGTTGGGACCAGGTTTGGCTACGAGCAGTACTTC
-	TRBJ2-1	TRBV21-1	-	CASGSGRPNEQIF	TGTGCCAGCGGTAGCGGGAGGCCCAATGAGCAGATCTTC
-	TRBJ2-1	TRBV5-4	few	CASSRDIGSYNEQFF	TGTGCCAGCAGCCGCGATATCGGTTCCTACAATGAGCAGTTCTTC
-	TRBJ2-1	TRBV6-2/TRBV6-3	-	CASNFLPGYNEQFF	TGTGCCAGCAACTTCCTACCTGGATACAATGAGCAGTTCTTC
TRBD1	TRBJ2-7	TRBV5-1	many	CASRAGQASSYEQYF	TGCGCCAGCAGGGCGGGACAGGCCTCGTCCTACGAGCAGTACTTC
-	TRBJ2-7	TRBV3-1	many	CASSQTAGLSDEQYF	TGTGCCAGCAGCCAAACGGCGGGACTTTCAGACGAGCAGTACTTC
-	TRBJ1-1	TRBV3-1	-	CASSQVGRQTLNTEAFF	TGTGCCAGCAGCCAAGTGGGGAGGCAAACCCTGAACACTGAAGCTTTCTTT